Following are 16 T cell receptor beta chains from one sample sequenced in a study of radiotherapy plus CTLA-4 blockade in lung cancer. Data came from immunoSEQ multiplex PCR; TCRdb stores just in-frame clones and leaves some out. The top ten hold roughly 7% of the sample, which has roughly 78,000 clones, 78% seen once. Sequencing was performed on peripheral blood, taken from a patient treated with radiotherapy plus ipilimumab. The receptors were gathered from a human donor with non-small cell lung cancer who had a complete response to radiotherapy plus ipilimumab.

The rearrangement uses TRBV7-2 and TRBJ2-7; 11 bases are a match to TRBD1. The V segment lost 7 bases and the J segment 5 bases; nucleotides outside the gene matches: 7. The CDR3 is 14 amino acids. The germline gives CDR1 SGHTA, CDR2 FQGNSA. The CDR3 DNA sequence: TGTGCCAGCACCGGACAGGGGGCATACAACGAGCAGTACTTC. Residues: CASTGQGAYNEQYF.

This clone came up once. The V call is TRBV11-2, the J call TRBJ2-3; D possibly uses TRBD1 or TRBD2 (5 bases each). Germline V gene lookup returns CDR1 SGHAT and CDR2 FQNNGV. The CDR3 totals 14 residues. Deletions cut 8 bases from V and 1 base from J, with 13 bases between. The CDR3 spells CASCRVGGTDTQYF. The DNA for the CDR3 is TGTGCCAGCTGCCGCGTGGGGGGCACAGATACGCAGTATTTT.

The chain recombines TRBV18 with TRBJ2-5; either TRBD1 or TRBD2 may supply D (7 bases each). CDR1 is KGHSH and CDR2 is LQKENI in the germline V gene. This CDR3 comprises 14 residues. Trimming left V 3 bases short and J 4 bases short, with 12 bases between. CDR3 in amino acids: CASSPGGGVETQYF. CDR3 sequence (DNA): TGTGCCAGCTCACCGGGAGGGGGCGTAGAGACCCAGTACTTC.

The chain couples TRBV5-5 to TRBJ2-3; weak D call: TRBD1 (6 bases). The CDR3 runs 12 residues. Germline V gives CDR1 SGHKS, CDR2 YYEKEE (reference sequence). The germline V and J ends were trimmed by 2 bases and 5 bases, with 6 bases remaining between them. DNA of the CDR3: TGTGCCAGCAGCTTACAGGGAGATACGCAGTATTTT. This gives the protein CASSLQGDTQYF.

The chain uses TRBV12-5 and TRBJ2-7, with D possibly being TRBD1 (6 bases). Germline CDR1 is LGHNT and CDR2 is FRNRAP. Trimming shortened V by 2 bases and J by 5 bases, and 10 bases separated the two germline ends. The CDR3 loop spans 13 amino acids. CDR3 DNA sequence: TGTGCTAGTGGTTTGACAGGGTTAAACGAGCAGTACTTC. Translated, it gives CASGLTGLNEQYF.

V gene TRBV7-9 combines with J gene TRBJ1-5; 7 positions match TRBD1. V lost 5 bases, J lost 4 bases, and 8 bases stayed unmatched. The CDR3 spans 15 residues. Germline assignment: CDR1 SEHNR and CDR2 FQNEAQ (reference sequence). This chain's CDR3 is CASSQTGTDNQPQHF. For the CDR3, the DNA is TGTGCCAGCAGCCAAACCGGGACAGATAATCAGCCCCAGCATTTT.

This chain links TRBV28 with TRBJ1-1; D gene ambiguous. Trimming cost V 4 bases and J 3 bases, with 21 bases left between them. CDR1 is MDHEN and CDR2 is SYDVKM in the germline V gene. The CDR3 is made up of 17 amino acids. CDR3 coding DNA: TGTGCCAGCAGTTCACATGTAACTAAATGGGAGGACACTGAAGCTTTCTTT. Amino acid sequence: CASSSHVTKWEDTEAFF.

The CDR3 region has the DNA TGCGCCAGCAGCCATGACGGGAATAGCAATCAGCCCCAGCATTTT. Amino acid sequence: CASSHDGNSNQPQHF. The chain is built from TRBV4-1 and TRBJ1-5, with D hard to call. V was shortened by 3 bases and J by 0 bases, with 9 bases between the two germline ends. Per germline, CDR1 MGHRA and CDR2 YSYEKL. The CDR3 extends over 15 amino acids.

The chain recombines TRBV5-6 with TRBJ2-7; D perhaps matches TRBD2 (5 bases). CDR3 length: 14 amino acids. Between the trimmed V and J ends, which lost 5 bases and 5 bases, there was a span of 17 bases. Germline V gene sequence: CDR1 SGHDT, CDR2 YYEEEE. The CDR3 region is CASSPPLGGHEQYV. The CDR3 bases are TGTGCCAGCAGTCCGCCCCTTGGAGGCCACGAGCAGTACGTC.

The rearrangement joins TRBV6-5 to TRBJ2-5; 11 bases fit TRBD2. Unmatched junction bases numbered 8, after V lost 4 bases and J lost 7 bases. The CDR3 sequence is 15 residues long. Germline CDR1 and CDR2: MNHEY and SVGAGI. DNA of the CDR3: TGTGCCAGCAGTTCGACTAGCGGGGACGTGGGGACCCAGTACTTC. Amino acids: CASSSTSGDVGTQYF.

The chain couples TRBV15 to TRBJ2-1; D might be TRBD2 (6 bases). The ends were cut back, 0 bases at V and 7 bases at J, with 16 bases in the middle. The germline CDR1 and CDR2 sequences are LNHNV and YYDKDF (reference sequence). The CDR3 contains 16 residues. CDR3 loop: CATSRDRGQAGNEQFF. The CDR3 DNA follows: TGTGCCACCAGCAGAGATAGGGGTCAGGCGGGAAATGAGCAGTTCTTC.

This clone was seen just once. The gene calls are TRBV7-8 and TRBJ2-3; D is tentatively TRBD1 or TRBD2 (5 bases each). Per germline, CDR1 SGHVS and CDR2 FQNEAQ. V was clipped by 5 bases and J by 11 bases, with 14 bases between them. This CDR3 has 12 amino acids. The CDR3 DNA sequence: TGTGCCAGCAGCCGAGACAGAGCGGAGCAGTATTTT. The encoded protein is CASSRDRAEQYF.

The J gene is TRBJ2-7, the V gene TRBV6-5; no clear D. Between the trimmed V and J ends, which lost 1 base and 7 bases, there was a span of 11 bases. CDR1 is MNHEY, CDR2 SVGAGI, per germline. This CDR3 is built from 13 residues. CDR3 sequence: CASSYCTECEQYV. In DNA, the CDR3 is TGTGCCAGCAGTTACTGTACAGAATGTGAGCAGTACGTC.

The V call is TRBV6-5, the J call TRBJ1-2; D not resolved. V lost 0 bases and J lost 2, with 7 bases in between. CDR3 length: 14 residues. The germline V gene has CDR1 MNHEY and CDR2 SVGAGI. This CDR3 reads CASSYSRRNYGYTF. The CDR3 nucleotides are TGTGCCAGCAGTTACTCGCGGCGGAACTATGGCTACACCTTC.

The V gene is TRBV7-2, the J gene TRBJ1-2; D may be TRBD1 (5 bases). Trimming pared 6 bases from V and 3 bases from J, leaving 11 bases between. Germline V gives CDR1 SGHTA, CDR2 FQGNSA. This CDR3 contains 13 residues. Here the CDR3 DNA reads TGTGCCAGCAGGGGGCGTCGGGACTATGGCTACACCTTC. Its protein product is CASRGRRDYGYTF.

CDR3 sequence (DNA): TGTGCCAGCAGCTTGAGAGGGGGCCACTATGGCTACACCTTC. This gives the protein CASSLRGGHYGYTF. V gene TRBV11-2 combines with J gene TRBJ1-2, with 7 bases lining up with TRBD1. Trimming at V came to 3 bases and at J to 3 bases, leaving 4 bases not matched to a gene. In germline, CDR1 is SGHAT, CDR2 FQNNGV. The CDR3 is 14 amino acids.